This TCR beta chain is from a study of cytotoxic CD8 clonotypes in ibrutinib-treated CLL. Method: immunoSEQ multiplex PCR; TCRdb's copy keeps in-frame clones and lacks some. Of 140,000 to 150,000 clones listed, 70% to 80% are singletons. The source material was PBMCs, sampled after 24 months of ibrutinib treatment. This sequence originates from a human donor with chronic lymphocytic leukemia.

For the CDR3, the DNA is TGCGCCAGCAGCCGGGACACTCCCTACGAGCAGTACTTC. This gives the protein CASSRDTPYEQYF. This chain links TRBV4-3 with TRBJ2-7, with a possible D match to TRBD1 (6 bases). Germline V gene data show CDR1 as LGHNA and CDR2 as YSLEER. V lost 4 bases and J lost 2, with 9 bases in between. This CDR3 has 13 amino acids.